Listed below are T cell receptor beta chains from one sample, sequenced in a study of Ad26.COV2.S vaccination and SARS-CoV-2 variants. The protocol was immunoSEQ multiplex PCR, while the TCRdb copy is restricted to in-frame clones and leaves out a portion. The sample records roughly 150,000 clones, more than 80% being singletons. Sequences were derived from peripheral blood, sampled after recovery from COVID-19. The receptors here all came from a human donor who had recovered from COVID-19. CDR3s include the opening cysteine and the closing phenylalanine or tryptophan. The D gene is left open where the match is weak. Clone sizes are given selectively: once, few, many, or a class where the clone is expanded.

.	.	TRBV18	TRBJ1-4	TGTGCCAGCTCACCAAGGGGGGGAGAGCTGTTTTTT	CASSPRGGELFF
.	.	TRBV5-1	TRBJ2-7	TGCGCCAGCAGCTTGGTCAGGGGCGGGGGCTACGAGCAGTACTTC	CASSLVRGGGYEQYF
.	TRBD2	TRBV7-2	TRBJ2-1	TGTGCCAGCAGCCTTAGCGGGGGGGCCCGTGATGAGCAGTTCTTC	CASSLSGGARDEQFF
.	TRBD1	TRBV19	TRBJ1-5	TGTGCCAGTAGTATTCTACCCGGGACAGGGAGAAATCAGCCCCAGCATTTT	CASSILPGTGRNQPQHF
.	.	TRBV28	TRBJ1-2	TGTGCCAGCAGCGAGGGGAACTATGGCTACACCTTC	CASSEGNYGYTF
once	.	TRBV9	TRBJ2-3	TGTGCCAGCAGCGTAGCGGGGGCCACAGATACGCAGTATTTT	CASSVAGATDTQYF
few	.	TRBV2	TRBJ1-1	TGTGCCAGCAGTGGGGGACGGATTAACACTGAAGCTTTCTTT	CASSGGRINTEAFF
.	.	TRBV9	TRBJ2-3	TGTGCCAGCAGCGTTCTGTCTAGCACAGATACGCAGTATTTT	CASSVLSSTDTQYF
.	.	TRBV7-2	TRBJ2-7	TGTGCCAGCAGCCCCCAGACCCGTTACCCTTACGAGCAGTACTTC	CASSPQTRYPYEQYF
.	TRBD1	TRBV5-4	TRBJ2-2	TGTGCCAGCAGCTCTAAATCCGGGACAGACACCGGGGAGCTGTTTTTT	CASSSKSGTDTGELFF
once	.	TRBV14	TRBJ1-2	TGTGCCAGCAGCCAAGATGCCACCTATGGCTACACCTTC	CASSQDATYGYTF
.	TRBD1	TRBV7-8	TRBJ2-7	TGTGCCAGCAGCGCACAGGGGGCGAGCTCCTACGAGCAGTACTTC	CASSAQGASSYEQYF
.	.	TRBV5-6	TRBJ2-1	TGTGCCAGCAGCGCGCGGACGGCAGACAATGAGCAGTTCTTC	CASSARTADNEQFF
.	.	TRBV7-2	TRBJ2-7	TGTGCCAGCAGCTCCTGGGGCAAGGAATCCTACGAGCAGTACTTC	CASSSWGKESYEQYF
.	.	TRBV6-2/TRBV6-3	TRBJ1-5	TGTGCCAGCAGTGGGGGGACTCTATTTAGCAATCAGCCCCAGCATTTT	CASSGGTLFSNQPQHF
.	.	TRBV28	TRBJ1-1	TGTGCCAGCAGTTGGGGAATAGAAGCGAACACTGAAGCTTTCTTT	CASSWGIEANTEAFF
.	TRBD1	TRBV14	TRBJ1-2	TGTGCCAGCAGCCGCCAGGGGGGGCATAGAGGCTACACCTTC	CASSRQGGHRGYTF
.	TRBD1	TRBV6-5	TRBJ1-1	TGTGCCAGCAAAAGAGACAGGGCCAACACTGAAGCTTTCTTT	CASKRDRANTEAFF
.	TRBD1	TRBV5-6	TRBJ2-1	TGTGCCAGCAGCTTGGGTGGGACAGGGGACTACAATGAGCAGTTCTTC	CASSLGGTGDYNEQFF
few	.	TRBV5-4	TRBJ2-1	TGTGCCAGCAGCGCCGACGGGGGACCCTCCTACAATGAGCAGTTCTTC	CASSADGGPSYNEQFF
.	.	TRBV2	TRBJ2-7	TGTGCCAGCAGCCAAGGGGGGGGTCCGACCTACGAGCAGTACTTC	CASSQGGGPTYEQYF
.	.	TRBV6-6	TRBJ2-5	TGTGCCAGCAGTTACACCCAAGAGACCCAGTACTTC	CASSYTQETQYF
.	.	TRBV29-1	TRBJ1-3	TGCAGCGTTACAGACGCGAACACCATATATTTT	CSVTDANTIYF
.	.	TRBV2	TRBJ2-2	TGTGCCAGCAGTGAACAGGGTAACACCGGGGAGCTGTTTTTT	CASSEQGNTGELFF
.	.	TRBV27	TRBJ2-7	TGTGCCAGCAGTCTCCATGGGGCTTACGAGCAGTACTTC	CASSLHGAYEQYF
.	.	TRBV15	TRBJ1-2	TGTGCCACCAGCTCATACTTTAGGACGCAAGGCTACACCTTC	CATSSYFRTQGYTF
once	.	TRBV14	TRBJ2-3	TGTGCCAGCAGCCAAGATCTAATGGATACGCAGTATTTT	CASSQDLMDTQYF
.	.	TRBV6-1	TRBJ2-5	TGTGCCAGCAGTGAAAGGGGCAGGGATCGGGAGACCCAGTACTTC	CASSERGRDRETQYF
.	TRBD1	TRBV5-4	TRBJ2-7	TGTGCCAGCAGCTGGAGGGGACAGGGGGCTGACGAGCAGTACTTC	CASSWRGQGADEQYF
once	.	TRBV7-9	TRBJ2-2	TGTGCCAGCAGCTTAGAGGGTTACCACACCGGGGAGCTGTTTTTT	CASSLEGYHTGELFF
.	.	TRBV11-2	TRBJ1-2	TGTGCCAGCAGCTTAAGAGCCCCAGGGAGTGGAGGCTCTAACTATGGCTACACCTTC	CASSLRAPGSGGSNYGYTF
.	.	TRBV3-1/TRBV3-2	TRBJ2-1	TGTGCCAGCAGCCAAGATTCGTTGGACCATTTGCAGTTCTTC	CASSQDSLDHLQFF
.	.	TRBV28	TRBJ1-2	TGTGCCAGCAGGGACGGCTCCCTTAACTATGGCTACACCTTC	CASRDGSLNYGYTF
.	.	TRBV2	TRBJ2-7	TGTGCCAGCAGTGAAGCAGGGCCAGGGACCCTTTACGAGCAGTACTTC	CASSEAGPGTLYEQYF
.	TRBD2	TRBV19	TRBJ2-3	TGTGCCAGTAGTATCGGGAGCGGGGGGAGCACAGATACGCAGTATTTT	CASSIGSGGSTDTQYF
.	.	TRBV14	TRBJ2-2	TGTGCCAGCAGCCAAACAGGGCCCCTTCAGGACACCGGGGAGCTGTTTTTT	CASSQTGPLQDTGELFF
.	.	TRBV11-2	TRBJ1-1	TGTGCCAGCAGCGAGACGCGGGCTTTCTTT	CASSETRAFF
.	TRBD1	TRBV11-3	TRBJ1-2	TGTGCCAGCAGCTTAAGACAGGGACATGGCTACACCTTC	CASSLRQGHGYTF
.	.	TRBV7-8	TRBJ1-1	TGTGCCAGCACCAGGACAGATTGGACTGAAGCTTTCTTT	CASTRTDWTEAFF
.	.	TRBV7-9	TRBJ1-1	TGTGCCAGCAGCTTAGATCCAGTCACTGAAGCTTTCTTT	CASSLDPVTEAFF
.	.	TRBV3-1/TRBV3-2	TRBJ1-6	TGTGCCAGCAGCCCGCACACGGACTCCTATAATTCACCCCTCCACTTT	CASSPHTDSYNSPLHF
.	.	TRBV5-1	TRBJ2-2	TGCGCCACTGCGAGAGACACTCCGAACACCGGGGAGCTGTTTTTT	CATARDTPNTGELFF
.	.	TRBV19	TRBJ2-2	TGTGCCAGTATCGAAGGGGGAAGGGACACCGGGGAGCTGTTTTTT	CASIEGGRDTGELFF
.	.	TRBV9	TRBJ1-4	TGTGCCAGCAGCGTACGCCAGGGCGCGGCTAATGAAAAACTGTTTTTT	CASSVRQGAANEKLFF
.	.	TRBV6-5	TRBJ1-1	TGTGCCAGCAGTCACAAGGCTGAAGCTTTCTTT	CASSHKAEAFF
.	TRBD1	TRBV13	TRBJ2-1	TGTGCCAGCAGCTTAGGCCTTGGGACAGGGGGCCGCAATGAGCAGTTCTTC	CASSLGLGTGGRNEQFF